This T cell receptor (beta chain) was recorded in a study of identical twins. Germline V gene sequence: CDR1 LGHNA, CDR2 YSLEER. There are 14 residues in the CDR3. V trimming: 4 bases; J trimming: 6 bases; junction bases outside the gene matches: 8. Each CDR3 protein is one row after TCRdb ran MiXCR on the 5' RACE reads. The table includes about 660,000 distinct CDR3 sequences, over 8.5% detected once. This same sample was also taken into another study, of yellow fever vaccine responses in identical twins.

The receptor's source is a young woman in good health. Sequenced: PBMCs. The chain couples TRBV4-3 to TRBJ2-7; TRBD2 matches at 8 bases. CDR3: CASSPMGGRSEQYF. The DNA of the CDR3 is TGCGCCAGCAGCCCGATGGGCGGGAGGAGCGAGCAGTACTTC.